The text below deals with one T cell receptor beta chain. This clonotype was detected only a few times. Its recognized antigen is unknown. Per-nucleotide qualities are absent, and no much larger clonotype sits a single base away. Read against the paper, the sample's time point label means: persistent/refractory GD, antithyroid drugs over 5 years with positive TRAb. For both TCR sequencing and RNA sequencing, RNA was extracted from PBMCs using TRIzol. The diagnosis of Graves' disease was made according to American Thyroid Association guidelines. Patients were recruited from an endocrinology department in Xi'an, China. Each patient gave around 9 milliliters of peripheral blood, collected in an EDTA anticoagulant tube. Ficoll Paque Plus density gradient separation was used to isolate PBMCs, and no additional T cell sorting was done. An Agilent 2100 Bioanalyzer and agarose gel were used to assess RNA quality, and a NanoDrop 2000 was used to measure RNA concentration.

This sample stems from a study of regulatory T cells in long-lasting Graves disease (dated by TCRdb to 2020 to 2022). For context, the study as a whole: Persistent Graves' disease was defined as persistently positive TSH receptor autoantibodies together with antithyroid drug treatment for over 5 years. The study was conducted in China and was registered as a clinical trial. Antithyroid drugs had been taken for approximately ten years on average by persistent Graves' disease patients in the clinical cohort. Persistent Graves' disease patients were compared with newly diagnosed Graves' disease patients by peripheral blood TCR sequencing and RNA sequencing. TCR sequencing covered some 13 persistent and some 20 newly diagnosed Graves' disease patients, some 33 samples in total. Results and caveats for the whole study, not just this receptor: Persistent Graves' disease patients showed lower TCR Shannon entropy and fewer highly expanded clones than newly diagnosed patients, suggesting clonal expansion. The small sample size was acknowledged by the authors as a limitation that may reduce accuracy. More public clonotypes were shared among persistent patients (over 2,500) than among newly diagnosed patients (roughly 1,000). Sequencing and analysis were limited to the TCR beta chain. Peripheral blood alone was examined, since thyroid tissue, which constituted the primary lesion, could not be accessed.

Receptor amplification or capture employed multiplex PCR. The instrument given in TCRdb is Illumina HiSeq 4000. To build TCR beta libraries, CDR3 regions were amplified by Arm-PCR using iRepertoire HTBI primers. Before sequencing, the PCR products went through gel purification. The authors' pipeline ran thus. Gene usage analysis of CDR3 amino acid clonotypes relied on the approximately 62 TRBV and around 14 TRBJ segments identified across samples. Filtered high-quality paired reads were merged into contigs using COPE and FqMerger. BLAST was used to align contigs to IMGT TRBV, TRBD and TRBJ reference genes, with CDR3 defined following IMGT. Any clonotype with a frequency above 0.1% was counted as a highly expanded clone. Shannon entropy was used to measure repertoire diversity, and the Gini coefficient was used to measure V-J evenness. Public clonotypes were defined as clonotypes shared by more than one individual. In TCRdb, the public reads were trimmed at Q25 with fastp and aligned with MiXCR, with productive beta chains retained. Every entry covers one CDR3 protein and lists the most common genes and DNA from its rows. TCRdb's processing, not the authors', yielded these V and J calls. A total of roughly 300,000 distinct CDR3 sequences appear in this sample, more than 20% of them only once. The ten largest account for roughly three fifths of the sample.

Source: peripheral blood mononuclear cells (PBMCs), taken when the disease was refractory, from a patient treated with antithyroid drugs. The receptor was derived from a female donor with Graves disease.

CDR3 region: CASSQEASNQPQHF. The base sequence is TGTGCCAGCAGCCAAGAGGCTAGCAATCAGCCCCAGCATTTT. The rearrangement joined TRBV4-2 to TRBJ1-5, with the identity of the D gene unclear. The CDR3 runs 14 residues from the cysteine to the phenylalanine. The read is trimmed to its CDR3 DNA, 42 bases read in frame from base 1. V is pared back by 0 bases and J by 0 bases, with 3 bases lying between the germline termini. As encoded in the germline V gene, CDR1 is LGHNA while CDR2 is YNFKEQ.